This is a list of T cell receptor beta chains from one sample in a study of T cell responses to AZD1222 COVID-19 vaccine. The protocol was immunoSEQ multiplex PCR, while the TCRdb copy is restricted to in-frame clones and leaves out a portion. The sample gives approximately 83,000 clones, 85% to 95% of which show up once; 4.5% is in the top ten. The material was peripheral blood, obtained on day 0 of MenACWY control vaccination. These receptors all stem from an adult in good health. Each CDR3 is given with its conserved first and last residue. Each record gives: V gene, CDR3 protein.

>TRBV9
CASSVATGGGNGYTF
>TRBV12-5
CASGLEANQPQHF
>TRBV4-1
CASSEPGPLGAFF
>TRBV29-1
CSVDRGQSRTEAFF
>TRBV2
CASSVQNSPLHF
>TRBV12-3/TRBV12-4
CASLANPDNEQFF
>TRBV18
CASSLLLKETQYF
>TRBV18
CASSPQGDEQYF
>TRBV30
CAWSTTANTEAFF
>TRBV27
CASSLIMNTEAFF
>TRBV3-1/TRBV3-2
CASSHNRGRRSYEQYF
>TRBV4-3
CASSLGGGTEAFF
>TRBV29-1
CSVVGQATYEQYF
>TRBV7-8
CASSAAARTGPYGYTF
>TRBV6-5
CASTSGSFLF
>TRBV5-1
CASTLQGSQEIQYF
>TRBV19
CAVAPAGPGGELFF
>TRBV6-1
CASSEAHNQPQHF
>TRBV11-2
CASSSGGSPAYEQYF
>TRBV5-1
CASRFSGSTDTQYF
>TRBV28
CASSRHESNQPQHF
>TRBV30
CARTGTGGYNEQFF
>TRBV14
CASSQTSGIGDTQYF
>TRBV7-8
CASSPVGGTGYGYTF
>TRBV2
CASRTLSSGNTIYF
>TRBV24-1
CATSDSPVPRDEQFF
>TRBV3-1/TRBV3-2
CASSLTVNTGELFF
>TRBV6-5
CASSYHGDTQYF
>TRBV19
CASRTTGLQNTIYF
>TRBV7-6
CASSFRESEQYF
>TRBV10-3
CAISEPGLAGGTGANVLTF
>TRBV28
CASSLSGGSDYGYTF
>TRBV11-2
CASSFPGGQTQYF
>TRBV20-1
CSAMLGRRTHF
>TRBV5-1
CASSLSGVPSYNEQFF
>TRBV29-1
CSVDRGNTIYF
>TRBV6-5
CASMRAGYNEQFF
>TRBV4-1
CASSPETGLGYEQYF
>TRBV9
CASSSGTLSNQPQHF
>TRBV19
CASRSYNEQFF
>TRBV5-4
CASSLDRGLSLRTDTQYF
>TRBV30
CAWSVGPGRHYGYTF
>TRBV19
CASGTSGRGNEQFF
>TRBV6-4
CASRKTGPTGYGYTF
>TRBV2
CASSEDREAFF
>TRBV10-3
CAISPGSETGNTIYF
>TRBV6-4
CASSPGLGFTGELFF
>TRBV30
CAWNSGNQYF
>TRBV28
CASSFGRAGGIGNEQFF
>TRBV2
CASGATSVYEQYF
>TRBV4-1
CASSQVTGSRDTIYF
>TRBV2
CASMATGTSYEQYF
>TRBV18
CASSQQGTDGYTF
>TRBV15
CATSRGMKGSNQPQHF
>TRBV3-1/TRBV3-2
CASSQGSLLGGYTF